This entry concerns a single T cell receptor beta chain. Its target is not known. The CDR3 length is 14 residues. Germline V gene lookup returns CDR1 SGHRS and CDR2 YFSETQ. The V and J ends lost 2 bases and 4 bases respectively, with 12 bases between them. Clones were read by immunoSEQ multiplex PCR, and TCRdb kept only the in-frame ones, dropping some. The sample yields tens of thousands of clones, 70% to 85% seen once. These data come from a study of T cell clones after liver transplantation. At the level of the study: A pre-transplant mixed lymphocyte reaction with TCRbeta sequencing defined graft-donor-reactive clones followed in post-transplant blood. HCV positivity affected three of eight recipients; the rest lacked autoimmune or viral indications. Without induction therapy, subjects received standard immunosuppression until 12-24 months post-transplant.

General study points: These preliminary findings come from unstandardized post-transplant sampling times.

The origin of this receptor is a human patient who received a liver transplant. The T cells may come from the graft donor. This specimen consisted of CD4+ T cells from blood, obtained around 45 months after liver transplant. The chain combines TRBV5-1 with TRBJ2-5; D may correspond to TRBD1 or TRBD2 (5 bases each). In DNA, the CDR3 is TGCGCCAGCAGCTTTGAAGGGACGGGAGAGACCCAGTACTTC. Amino acids: CASSFEGTGETQYF.